Listed here are 30 T cell receptor beta chains from one sample, sequenced in a study of blood T cell repertoires in COVID-19. Assay used: immunoSEQ multiplex PCR; TCRdb lists only in-frame clones, some missing. The top ten clones hold approximately 4.6% of a sample with under 400,000 clones, just over 85% of them seen once. The sequencing input was PBMCs or T cells enriched from blood (not recorded which). These receptors were taken from a woman between 35 and 50 years old with acute COVID-19.

The chain employs TRBV7-9 and TRBJ1-5; D gene ambiguous. Germline CDR1 SEHNR, CDR2 FQNEAQ (reference sequence). The CDR3 contains 14 residues. V lost 0 bases, J lost 6 bases, and 9 bases lay in between. CDR3 in DNA: TGTGCCAGCAGCTTAGCAGAGGCTAGTCAGCCCCAGCATTTT. Residues: CASSLAEASQPQHF.

The V gene is TRBV9, the J gene TRBJ2-5, with TRBD2 matching 7 bases. With V trimmed by 0 bases and J by 3 bases, 5 bases remained unmatched. Germline CDR1 is SGDLS and CDR2 is YYNGEE. There are 15 residues in the CDR3. For the CDR3, the DNA is TGTGCCAGCAGCGTAGCCGGGACTATAAAAGAGACCCAGTACTTC. As protein: CASSVAGTIKETQYF.

The chain uses TRBV7-9 and TRBJ2-1; D is unresolved. V dropped 1 base and J dropped 5 bases, with 6 bases sitting between them. The CDR3 runs to 13 residues. Germline V gives CDR1 SEHNR, CDR2 FQNEAQ (reference sequence). This CDR3 is CASSLDTNNEQFF. CDR3 sequence (DNA): TGTGCCAGCAGCTTAGACACAAACAATGAGCAGTTCTTC.

V usage is TRBV7-2 and J usage is TRBJ2-1; tentatively, D is TRBD1 (6 bases). The CDR3 consists of 16 residues. Germline CDR1 and CDR2: SGHTA and FQGNSA. V was trimmed by 1 base and J by 2 bases, leaving 12 bases between them. This CDR3 reads CASSLVDSFTYNEQFF. In nucleotides, the CDR3 is TGTGCCAGCAGCTTAGTGGACAGTTTCACCTACAATGAGCAGTTCTTC.

This sequence joins TRBV4-1 and TRBJ1-5; D call uncertain. The CDR3 runs 16 residues. V lost 0 bases to trimming and J lost 1 base, with 10 bases between them. Germline CDR1 and CDR2: MGHRA and YSYEKL. The CDR3: CASSQERGQSNQPQHF. DNA for the CDR3: TGCGCCAGCAGCCAAGAGCGAGGGCAGAGCAATCAGCCCCAGCATTTT.

The chain recombines TRBV3-1 (or the pseudogene TRBV3-2) with TRBJ1-1; maybe TRBD1 (6 bases). CDR3 length: 14 residues. Germline CDR1 and CDR2: LGHDT and YNNKEL (reference sequence). Trimming stripped 7 bases from V and 5 bases from J, with 17 bases between. CDR3 nucleotides: TGTGCCAGCAACCTCCTCAGGGGTCAAACTGAAGCTTTCTTT. It translates to CASNLLRGQTEAFF.

This clone was observed once. At the DNA level, this CDR3 is encoded by other sequences in the same sample as well. The gene calls are TRBV5-1 and TRBJ1-2; no firm D call. CDR3 length equals 13 residues. V was clipped by 2 bases and J by 1 base, with 6 bases between them. In germline, CDR1 is SGHRS, CDR2 YFSETQ. The CDR3 is CASSLPNNYGYTF. CDR3 coding DNA: TGCGCCAGCAGCTTACCTAATAACTATGGCTACACCTTC.

V and J are TRBV27 and TRBJ2-3, with 10 bases aligning to TRBD1. The trim removed 1 base at V and 4 bases at J, leaving 8 bases unmatched. The CDR3 is 17 amino acids. In germline, CDR1 is MNHEY, CDR2 SMNVEV (reference sequence). CDR3 coding DNA: TGTGCCAGCAGTTTATTGGGTGGGACAGGGGCGGCAGATACGCAGTATTTT. Its translation is CASSLLGGTGAADTQYF.

This clone has more than one count but fewer than ten. This chain uses TRBV10-3 with TRBJ1-1; 8 positions match TRBD1. Germline V gives CDR1 ENHRY, CDR2 SYGVKD. There are 14 residues in the CDR3. Trimming at V came to 7 bases and at J to 5 bases, leaving 9 bases not matched to a gene. The CDR3 is CAIKDRVRGTEAFF. The CDR3 DNA follows: TGTGCCATCAAGGACAGGGTGAGAGGGACTGAAGCTTTCTTT.

This chain joins TRBV25-1 and TRBJ2-5, with D possibly TRBD1 on 6 matching bases. Trimming took off 6 bases at V and 1 base at J, with 15 bases between the two ends. Germline loops: CDR1 MGHDK, CDR2 SYGVNS. CDR3 length: 15 residues. The CDR3 here is CASSSFGQSQETQYF. CDR3 nucleotide sequence: TGTGCCAGCAGCAGTTTTGGACAGTCCCAAGAGACCCAGTACTTC.

This chain links TRBV10-3 with TRBJ1-2, with 8 nucleotides matching TRBD1. With V trimmed by 0 bases and J by 7 bases, 10 bases remained unmatched. The CDR3 is 16 residues long. CDR1 is ENHRY and CDR2 is SYGVKD in the germline V gene. DNA for the CDR3: TGTGCCATCAGTGAGTCGATTGAGACAGGGGTATCTGGCTACACCTTC. Amino acids: CAISESIETGVSGYTF.

This rearrangement joins TRBV9 to TRBJ2-5, with D perhaps matching TRBD2 (6 bases). V was cut by 3 bases and J by 5 bases, with 14 bases left in between. The CDR3 runs 14 residues. The germline V gene has CDR1 SGDLS and CDR2 YYNGEE. CDR3: CASSGGLAGETQYF. The DNA for the CDR3 is TGTGCCAGCAGCGGTGGCCTCGCGGGGGAGACCCAGTACTTC. The full variable domain, completed using reference TRBV9 and TRBJ2-5, is DSGVTQTPKHLITATGQRVTLRCSPRSGDLSVYWYQQSLDQGLQFLIQYYNGEERAKGNILERFSAQQFPDLHSELNLSSLELGDSALYFCASSGGLAGETQYFGPGTRLLVL.

This sequence joins TRBV6-2 or TRBV6-3 and TRBJ1-1, with D tentatively TRBD1 (6 bases). The CDR3 contains 13 residues. The V gene lost 4 bases and the J gene lost 1 base, with 7 bases spanning the gap. Germline loops: CDR1 MNHEY, CDR2 SVGEGT. CDR3 amino acids: CASSSGQNTEAFF. The CDR3, as DNA: TGTGCCAGCAGTTCGGGACAGAACACTGAAGCTTTCTTT.

The rearrangement uses TRBV7-2 and TRBJ2-7; D unresolved. The CDR3 covers 13 residues. CDR1 is SGHTA, CDR2 FQGNSA, per germline. V was cut by 5 bases and J by 3 bases, with 11 bases left in between. CDR3 region: CASSPRHNYEQYF. The CDR3 coding sequence is TGTGCCAGCAGCCCGAGACACAACTACGAGCAGTACTTC.

This chain uses TRBV24-1 with TRBJ2-2; D might be TRBD1 (5 bases). The V end was cut by 1 base, the J end by 3 bases, with 5 bases between. The CDR3 extends over 14 amino acids. The germline gives CDR1 KGHDR, CDR2 SFDVKD. The CDR3 DNA follows: TGTGCCACCAGTGATTTCAGGGACACCGGGGAGCTGTTTTTT. This codes for CATSDFRDTGELFF.

J is TRBJ2-2 and V is TRBV18; D possibly corresponds to TRBD2 (6 bases). From germline, CDR1 is KGHSH and CDR2 LQKENI. This CDR3 spans 15 amino acids. Deletions cut 0 bases from V and 2 bases from J, with 7 bases between. The CDR3 DNA is TGTGCCAGCTCACCACCGGCGGGAAACACCGGGGAGCTGTTTTTT. Translation gives CASSPPAGNTGELFF.

The chain couples TRBV18 to TRBJ2-7; D possibly corresponds to TRBD1 (6 bases). Germline loops: CDR1 KGHSH, CDR2 LQKENI. The CDR3 runs to 13 residues. The ends were cut back, 3 bases at V and 7 bases at J, with 13 bases in the middle. CDR3 nucleotide sequence: TGTGCCAGCTCACCCATGGGGGCTGAAGAGCAGTACTTC. Translating it yields CASSPMGAEEQYF.

V gene TRBV29-1 combines with J gene TRBJ1-5; D may be TRBD1 (5 bases). CDR3 size: 13 residues. V was shortened by 4 bases and J by 4 bases, with 11 bases between the two germline ends. Germline CDR1 and CDR2: SQVTM and ANQGSEA. The CDR3 loop is CSVVLQANQPQHF. The CDR3 DNA follows: TGCAGCGTTGTTTTACAGGCGAATCAGCCCCAGCATTTT.

The chain employs TRBV18 and TRBJ1-6; D not resolved. The germline CDR1 and CDR2 sequences are KGHSH and LQKENI. The V gene lost 2 bases and the J gene lost 5 bases, with 13 bases spanning the gap. CDR3 length equals 16 residues. In DNA, the CDR3 is TGTGCCAGCTCACCATTCTCGGGGAGGAATAATTCACCCCTCCACTTT. The encoded protein is CASSPFSGRNNSPLHF. Full variable domain (remainder filled in from reference TRBV18 and TRBJ1-6): NAGVMQNPRHLVRRRGQEARLRCSPMKGHSHVYWYRQLPEEGLKFMVYLQKENIIDESGMPKERFSAEFPKEGPSILRIQQVVRGDSAAYFCASSPFSGRNNSPLHFGNGTRLTVT.

This clone was observed a single time. The chain links TRBV27 to TRBJ1-3, with D perhaps matching TRBD1 (6 bases). Germline CDR1 MNHEY, CDR2 SMNVEV (reference sequence). The CDR3 is 13 residues long. V was pared by 5 bases and J by 2 bases, with 7 bases between. The CDR3 nucleotides read TGTGCCAGCAGTCCAGGGGCTGGAAACACCATATATTTT. It specifies CASSPGAGNTIYF.

The J gene is TRBJ2-7, the V gene TRBV6-5, with TRBD1 matching 7 bases. The CDR3 consists of 14 residues. Germline trimming cut 4 bases from V and 3 bases from J; bases unmatched to any gene: 6. Per the germline V gene, CDR1 is MNHEY and CDR2 is SVGAGI. DNA for the CDR3: TGTGCCAGCAGTTTGGCTAGGGACAGCTACGAGCAGTACTTC. Its translation is CASSLARDSYEQYF.

The V gene is TRBV15, the J gene TRBJ2-5, with D uncertain. Per the germline V gene, CDR1 is LNHNV and CDR2 is YYDKDF (reference sequence). The V gene lost 3 bases and the J gene lost 1 base, with 12 bases spanning the gap. This CDR3 spans 15 amino acids. Here the CDR3 DNA reads TGTGCCACCAGCAGGGCTCCCGGGTCCCAAGAGACCCAGTACTTC. Translation gives CATSRAPGSQETQYF.

The chain has TRBV7-8 and TRBJ2-7; no reliable D call. V was shortened by 2 bases and J by 0 bases, with 11 bases between the two germline ends. Germline CDR1 reads SGHVS; CDR2 reads FQNEAQ. The length of the CDR3 is 15 residues. CDR3 protein: CASSLTHESSYEQYF. The CDR3 DNA is TGTGCCAGCAGCTTAACACACGAAAGCTCCTACGAGCAGTACTTC.

J is TRBJ2-3 and V is TRBV7-2, with 11 bases aligning to TRBD2. This CDR3 is built from 15 residues. Trimming took 4 bases from V and 1 from J; bases not matched to a gene: 1. Per the germline V gene, CDR1 is SGHTA and CDR2 is FQGNSA. The CDR3 is CASSSTSGGTDTQYF. CDR3 DNA sequence: TGTGCCAGCAGCTCGACTAGCGGGGGCACAGATACGCAGTATTTT.

This clone was found once. This chain uses TRBV27 with TRBJ2-3; perhaps TRBD2 as D (6 bases). Trimming stripped 2 bases from V and 5 bases from J, with 8 bases between. Germline values: CDR1 MNHEY, CDR2 SMNVEV (reference sequence). The CDR3 is 13 amino acids. The CDR3 sequence is CASSLIGGDTQYF. The CDR3 region has the DNA TGTGCCAGCAGTTTAATCGGGGGAGATACGCAGTATTTT.

The J gene is TRBJ1-2, the V gene TRBV3-1 (or the pseudogene TRBV3-2); possible D gene TRBD1, 5 bases. This CDR3 comprises 13 residues. The V end was cut by 3 bases, the J end by 8 bases, with 13 bases between. Germline-derived CDR1 and CDR2 are LGHDT and YNNKEL (reference sequence). The CDR3 loop is CASSQGLSGGYTF. The CDR3 nucleotides are TGTGCCAGCAGCCAGGGGCTATCAGGGGGCTACACCTTC.

V gene TRBV10-3 combines with J gene TRBJ2-1, with D possibly matching TRBD2 (6 bases). The CDR3 is 14 amino acids. CDR1 and CDR2 (germline): ENHRY, SYGVKD. V was clipped by 7 bases and J by 7 bases, with 17 bases between them. Written as DNA, the CDR3 is TGTGCCATCAACGAAAGACTAGAATTGAATGAGCAGTTCTTC. Encoded protein: CAINERLELNEQFF.

This sequence joins TRBV14 and TRBJ2-7, with D perhaps matching TRBD1 (5 bases). CDR1 and CDR2 (germline): SGHDN, FVKESK. V shed 3 bases and J shed 7 bases, with 22 bases lying between them. This CDR3 has 16 residues. The CDR3 coding sequence is TGTGCCAGCAGCCAGAACAGGCCGCAAAGCCTGGGGGAGCAGTACTTC. This translates into CASSQNRPQSLGEQYF.

This clone was counted once. J is TRBJ2-1 and V is TRBV6-4; tentatively, D is TRBD1 (5 bases). CDR1 MRHNA and CDR2 SNTAGT come from the germline V gene. Trimming pared 5 bases from V and 4 bases from J, leaving 12 bases between. The CDR3 loop spans 14 amino acids. The CDR3 DNA reads as TGTGCCAGCAGTCAGTATCAGGGTTACAATGAGCAGTTCTTC. Its translation: CASSQYQGYNEQFF.

The V and J genes are TRBV29-1 and TRBJ2-5; D is perhaps TRBD1 (5 bases). Looked up from germline, CDR1 is SQVTM and CDR2 is ANQGSEA. This CDR3 is 15 amino acids long. The V end was cut by 0 bases, the J end by 0 bases, with 11 bases between. CDR3 region: CSVEDWLTDQETQYF. The CDR3 DNA sequence: TGCAGCGTTGAAGATTGGCTGACAGACCAAGAGACCCAGTACTTC.